This T cell receptor (beta chain) originates from a study of metastatic and nonmetastatic thyroid tumors. Study-wide context: Where malignant and benign thyroid patients were concerned, repertoires were compared across blood and tumor or nodule tissue.

Before thyroid surgery, none of the patients had received any treatment. Broader study findings: Reported TCR beta diversity, measured in blood and tumor, was significantly higher for malignant thyroid tumors than for benign nodules.

In the authors' workflow: What underpinned the distant-metastasis classifier for papillary thyroid cancer was the set of CDR3 differences across clinicopathological groups. TCRdb re-clonotyped the PCR reads via MiXCR. TCRdb, not the original authors, processed these V and J calls. The data hold some 83,000 clones, with approximately 12% observed a single time. CDR1 and CDR2 (germline): SGHNT, YYREEE (reference sequence). With 4 bases clipped from V and 6 bases from J, the junction kept 8 bases outside the gene matches. The CDR3 is 15 residues long. Only a few counts were recorded for this clone. The antigen is undetermined.

This sequence was found in a female donor with papillary thyroid cancer or a benign thyroid nodule (not recorded which). Some clones in this sample may be carry-over from other donors' samples. Sequencing was carried out using tumor tissue. The chain has TRBV5-4 and TRBJ1-1; 11 bases are shared with TRBD1. The CDR3 DNA sequence: TGTGCCAGCAGCGGACGGGGACAGGGGGTCCCTGAAGCTTTCTTT. Translating it yields CASSGRGQGVPEAFF.